Listed here are 28 T cell receptor beta chains from one sample, sequenced in a study of cytomegalovirus exposure and HLA in healthy donors. A multiplex PCR was run with 60 Vbeta primers and 13 Jbeta primers. Sequencing used immunoSEQ multiplex PCR; TCRdb keeps in-frame clones, though not all of them. Found here are about 150,000 clones, roughly three quarters of them singletons; the top ten hold 0.85% to 1.4%. Sequencing input: PBMCs. These receptor sequences come from a male donor in good health and CMV-seronegative.

The V and J genes are TRBV19 and TRBJ2-3; no clear D gene. Germline assignment: CDR1 LNHDA and CDR2 SQIVND (reference sequence). Trimming pared 4 bases from V and 0 bases from J, leaving 14 bases between. The CDR3 sequence is 16 residues long. The CDR3 here is CASSRGSLSSTDTQYF. DNA for the CDR3: TGTGCCAGTAGTAGAGGCAGTTTGTCTAGCACAGATACGCAGTATTTT.

This chain links TRBV6-6 with TRBJ2-2; 7 bases match TRBD1. From germline, CDR1 is MNHNY and CDR2 SVGAGI (reference sequence). The junction had 2 bases not matched to a gene; V was cut back by 4 bases and J by 0 bases. CDR3 size: 15 residues. CDR3 sequence: CASSWDRTNTGELFF. CDR3 DNA sequence: TGTGCCAGCAGTTGGGACAGAACGAACACCGGGGAGCTGTTTTTT.

The chain couples TRBV12-5 to TRBJ2-5, with D possibly TRBD2 on 6 matching bases. Germline CDR1 reads LGHNT; CDR2 reads FRNRAP. Trimming removed 2 bases from V and 4 bases from J, with 8 bases in between. The CDR3 covers 13 residues. The DNA for the CDR3 is TGTGCTAGTGGTTTGTCCGGGGGAGAGACCCAGTACTTC. Translated, it gives CASGLSGGETQYF.

This rearrangement joins TRBV30 to TRBJ1-4; 12 bases match TRBD1. V lost 4 bases to trimming and J lost 7 bases; unmatched junction nucleotides: 4. Germline loops: CDR1 GTSNPN, CDR2 SVGIG (reference sequence). CDR3 length: 14 residues. The CDR3 region is CAWTRDRGREKLFF. The CDR3 DNA is TGTGCCTGGACTCGGGACAGGGGGCGTGAAAAACTGTTTTTT.

The rearrangement links TRBV19 to TRBJ2-3, with 10 bases aligning to TRBD2. Germline V gene data show CDR1 as LNHDA and CDR2 as SQIVND (reference sequence). The CDR3 runs to 16 residues. Trimming took 3 bases from V and 5 from J; bases not matched to a gene: 8. The CDR3 is CASSISSGGGRDTQYF. The CDR3 coding sequence is TGTGCCAGTAGTATCTCAAGCGGGGGGGGCAGAGATACGCAGTATTTT.

In its sample, this clone was seen once. V is TRBV4-3 and J is TRBJ2-2; TRBD2 agrees at 15 bases. Losses at the gene ends were 4 bases for V and 4 bases for J; bases not matched to a gene: 4. In germline, CDR1 is LGHNA, CDR2 YSLEER. There are 17 residues in the CDR3. In nucleotides, the CDR3 is TGCGCCAGCAGCCCTCGGACTAGCGGGGGGGCCACCGGGGAGCTGTTTTTT. This encodes CASSPRTSGGATGELFF.

V and J are TRBV7-2 and TRBJ1-5; 7 bases line up with TRBD1. J was trimmed by 5 bases and V by 2 bases; bases with no gene match: 12. CDR1 and CDR2 from the germline V gene are SGHTA and FQGNSA. This CDR3 contains 17 residues. The CDR3 DNA reads TGTGCCAGCAGCTTAAATTACGGGCAGGGGGTCTATCAGCCCCAGCATTTT. Its protein is CASSLNYGQGVYQPQHF.

The V gene is TRBV7-9, the J gene TRBJ1-2, with D uncertain. Looked up from germline, CDR1 is SEHNR and CDR2 is FQNEAQ (reference sequence). Between the trimmed V and J ends, which lost 1 base and 4 bases, there was a span of 4 bases. CDR3 length: 12 amino acids. The CDR3 DNA reads TGTGCCAGCAGCTTAGACGGCTATGGCTACACCTTC. It encodes CASSLDGYGYTF.

This rearrangement joins TRBV6-5 to TRBJ2-1; 9 nucleotides line up with TRBD2. Germline loops: CDR1 MNHEY, CDR2 SVGAGI. With V trimmed by 6 bases and J by 7 bases, 7 bases remained unmatched. This CDR3 region has 14 residues. The CDR3 DNA sequence: TGTGCCAGCAGGGCGGGGGGGCCGGATAATGAGCAGTTCTTC. The encoded protein is CASRAGGPDNEQFF.

The rearrangement links TRBV6-5 to TRBJ2-7; 7 bases map to TRBD1. The CDR3 extends over 15 amino acids. The germline V gene has CDR1 MNHEY and CDR2 SVGAGI. The V and J ends lost 0 bases and 2 bases, in that order; junction bases with no gene match: 4. CDR3 protein: CASSYSRGLPYEQYF. The CDR3 DNA reads as TGTGCCAGCAGTTACTCAAGGGGGCTACCCTACGAGCAGTACTTC.

The gene calls are TRBV13 and TRBJ1-4, with D maybe TRBD1 (6 bases). Trimming cost V 5 bases and J 5 bases, with 12 bases left between them. Germline CDR1 and CDR2: PRHDT and FYEKMQ (reference sequence). This CDR3 is built from 14 residues. The DNA of the CDR3 is TGTGCCAGCAGCAGCCGGGACAAAAATGAAAAACTGTTTTTT. It specifies CASSSRDKNEKLFF.

The chain carries TRBV10-3 and TRBJ2-7; 10 nucleotides match TRBD1. Per the germline V gene, CDR1 is ENHRY and CDR2 is SYGVKD. The J segment lost 5 bases and the V segment lost 7 bases, leaving 2 bases of the junction unmatched. The CDR3 length is 12 residues. The CDR3: CAIIGQGDEQYF. CDR3 in DNA: TGTGCCATCATCGGACAGGGGGACGAGCAGTACTTC.

The chain has TRBV7-2 and TRBJ1-2; D may be TRBD1 (5 bases). The CDR3 runs to 13 residues. In germline, CDR1 is SGHTA, CDR2 FQGNSA. Trimming shortened V by 7 bases and J by 8 bases, and 17 bases separated the two germline ends. This CDR3 reads CASTLDSHTGYTF. The CDR3 DNA follows: TGTGCCAGCACCCTAGACAGTCACACCGGCTACACCTTC.

The chain joins TRBV5-1 to TRBJ2-7, with a tentative D call TRBD2 (6 bases). Germline V gene sequence: CDR1 SGHRS, CDR2 YFSETQ. The germline V and J ends were trimmed by 4 bases and 3 bases, with 17 bases remaining between them. The CDR3 totals 15 residues. The CDR3 coding sequence is TGCGCCAGCAGCCTGAACCCCGGGGAGGACTACGAGCAGTACTTC. It translates to CASSLNPGEDYEQYF.

This clone was detected only a few times. The rearrangement links TRBV4-1 to TRBJ2-7; D may be TRBD2 (6 bases). From germline, CDR1 is MGHRA and CDR2 YSYEKL. This CDR3 spans 17 amino acids. V lost 1 base and J 0 bases, leaving 16 bases between the germline ends. CDR3 sequence (DNA): TGCGCCAGCAGCCAAGGAGTAGGCAGGGAGGCCTCCTACGAGCAGTACTTC. Translated, it gives CASSQGVGREASYEQYF.

The J gene is TRBJ2-1, the V gene TRBV5-1; D perhaps matches TRBD2 (7 bases). The V gene lost 0 bases and the J gene lost 3 bases, with 10 bases spanning the gap. Germline V gene lookup returns CDR1 SGHRS and CDR2 YFSETQ. The length of the CDR3 is 15 residues. The CDR3, as DNA: TGCGCCAGCAGCTTGGAAGGGGGGGACTACAATGAGCAGTTCTTC. Translation: CASSLEGGDYNEQFF.

The genes are TRBV30 and TRBJ2-4; TRBD1 might be the D (5 bases). This CDR3 spans 17 amino acids. The V gene's germline CDR1 is GTSNPN and CDR2 SVGIG (reference sequence). Trimming took off 0 bases at V and 3 bases at J, with 18 bases between the two ends. DNA of the CDR3: TGTGCCTGGAGTGTAGGGGCGCGTTATTCAGGCAAAAACATTCAGTACTTC. Encoded protein: CAWSVGARYSGKNIQYF.

The gene calls are TRBV5-1 and TRBJ2-1; tentative D call: TRBD2 (7 bases). The CDR3 has 15 residues. V was pared by 7 bases and J by 5 bases, with 19 bases between. Germline lookup yields CDR1 SGHRS and CDR2 YFSETQ. CDR3 nucleotide sequence: TGCGCCAGCGGCGGAGGGGGGGCAAGTGACAATGAGCAGTTCTTC. Protein sequence: CASGGGGASDNEQFF.

The V gene is TRBV5-1, the J gene TRBJ2-3, with TRBD2 matching 13 bases. Germline CDR1 and CDR2: SGHRS and YFSETQ. This CDR3 is built from 17 residues. V gave up 2 bases and J gave up 2 bases; unmatched junction bases: 5. The CDR3 DNA is TGCGCCAGCAGCTTACAGACTAGCGGGGGGCTCACAGATACGCAGTATTTT. It codes for CASSLQTSGGLTDTQYF.

J is TRBJ2-3 and V is TRBV6-5; D ambiguous. The CDR3 totals 12 residues. CDR1 MNHEY and CDR2 SVGAGI come from the germline V gene. V was shortened by 5 bases and J by 2 bases, with 5 bases between the two germline ends. CDR3 DNA: TGTGCCAGCAGTCCCCACACAGATACGCAGTATTTT. Translation: CASSPHTDTQYF.

The chain uses TRBV6-1 and TRBJ1-2, with D uncertain. Germline CDR1 and CDR2: MNHNS and SASEGT. The V and J ends lost 2 bases and 5 bases respectively, with 12 bases between them. This CDR3 has 14 residues. The CDR3 DNA reads TGTGCCAGCAGTGAACGGGGAGGATCATATGGCTACACCTTC. It specifies CASSERGGSYGYTF.

V is TRBV29-1 and J is TRBJ1-2, with a weak D call TRBD1 (5 bases). The V end lost 2 bases, the J end lost 8 bases, and 15 bases lay between the germline ends. Germline V lookup: CDR1 SQVTM, CDR2 ANQGSEA. The CDR3 loop spans 13 amino acids. The CDR3 coding sequence is TGCAGCGTTGAACCGGGGGGTGGAGACGGCTACACCTTC. Translated: CSVEPGGGDGYTF.

V usage is TRBV25-1 and J usage is TRBJ2-7, with 10 positions matching TRBD1. Unmatched junction bases numbered 8, after V lost 4 bases and J lost 5 bases. The germline V gene encodes CDR1 MGHDK and CDR2 SYGVNS. The CDR3 is made up of 15 amino acids. The CDR3 DNA is TGTGCCAGCAGTGGTTCCGGGACAGGGGTTAACGAGCAGTACTTC. Translation gives CASSGSGTGVNEQYF.

This clone turned up a few times. This sequence joins TRBV6-5 and TRBJ2-6; D unresolved. V lost 4 bases and J lost 0, with 7 bases in between. From germline, CDR1 is MNHEY and CDR2 SVGAGI. The CDR3 length is 15 residues. CDR3 loop: CASSSLRSGANVLTF. DNA for the CDR3: TGTGCCAGCAGTTCACTTCGCTCTGGGGCCAACGTCCTGACTTTC.

This chain uses TRBV19 with TRBJ2-3, with 8 bases fitting TRBD1. V lost 5 bases to trimming and J lost 0 bases; unmatched junction nucleotides: 7. This CDR3 spans 16 amino acids. Germline V gene lookup returns CDR1 LNHDA and CDR2 SQIVND (reference sequence). CDR3 region: CASSPPRGRSTDTQYF. CDR3 DNA: TGTGCCAGTAGTCCCCCCAGGGGGCGAAGCACAGATACGCAGTATTTT.

CDR3 bases: TGTGCCAGCGGCCCGGGACAGGGGGCCACAGATACGCAGTATTTT. It translates to CASGPGQGATDTQYF. The rearrangement uses TRBV21-1 and TRBJ2-3; TRBD1 is the table's D call and was not checked against the DNA. TRBV21-1 is marked as a pseudogene. This CDR3 contains 15 residues.

The chain carries TRBV6-1 and TRBJ1-4, with 7 bases identical to TRBD1. The germline CDR1 and CDR2 sequences are MNHNS and SASEGT. This CDR3 has 16 amino acids. V lost 1 base, J lost 4 bases, and 6 bases stayed unmatched. Written as DNA, the CDR3 is TGTGCCAGCAGTGAAGACTTGGGACAGCGTAATGAAAAACTGTTTTTT. As protein: CASSEDLGQRNEKLFF.

The chain couples TRBV5-1 to TRBJ2-3; 9 bases are shared with TRBD1. Unmatched junction bases numbered 5, after V lost 4 bases and J lost 5 bases. CDR3 length equals 14 residues. Germline V gene lookup returns CDR1 SGHRS and CDR2 YFSETQ. The CDR3 spells CASSAGQGLDTQYF. The CDR3 DNA reads TGCGCCAGCAGCGCGGGACAGGGTTTAGATACGCAGTATTTT.